The clone carrying this TCR beta chain came up a few times. Its antigen is undetermined. From germline, CDR1 is MNHEY and CDR2 SVGAGI. This CDR3 contains 10 residues. The V and J ends lost 0 bases and 10 bases respectively, with 3 bases between them. Using a J-beta primer mix together with a sample-barcoded 5' primer, a second PCR was run for roughly 6 to 11 cycles. The study obtained at least 2.5 million CDR3-containing paired-end reads from every sample. TCRdb called the 5' RACE reads again in MiXCR, with one record for every CDR3 protein. Of fewer than 800,000 distinct CDR3 sequences listed, 45% to 50% are singletons. The entry originates in a study of blood T cells in healthy people across ages. General study results and limits: Roughly linearly, TCR beta diversity per million T cells fell as age increased. Naive CD4+ cells and diversity were both higher in long-lived donors than in aged donors.

The J gene is TRBJ1-1, the V gene TRBV6-5; D gene ambiguous. This sequence originates from a woman between 55 and 75 years old in good health. What was sequenced was blood. For the CDR3, the DNA is TGTGCCAGCAGTTACTCTGGAGCTTTCTTT. This encodes CASSYSGAFF.